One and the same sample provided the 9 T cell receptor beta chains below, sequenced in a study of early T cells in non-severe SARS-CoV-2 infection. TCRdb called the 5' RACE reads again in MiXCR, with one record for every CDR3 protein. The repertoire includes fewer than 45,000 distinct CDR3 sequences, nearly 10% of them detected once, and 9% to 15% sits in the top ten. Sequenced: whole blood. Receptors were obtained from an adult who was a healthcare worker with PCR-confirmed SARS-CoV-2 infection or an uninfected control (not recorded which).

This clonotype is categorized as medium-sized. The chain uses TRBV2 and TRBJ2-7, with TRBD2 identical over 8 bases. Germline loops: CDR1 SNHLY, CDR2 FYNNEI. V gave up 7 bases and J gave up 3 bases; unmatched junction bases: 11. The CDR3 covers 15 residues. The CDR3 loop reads CASKKGSGGDYEQYF. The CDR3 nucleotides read TGTGCCAGCAAGAAGGGCAGCGGGGGAGACTACGAGCAGTACTTC.

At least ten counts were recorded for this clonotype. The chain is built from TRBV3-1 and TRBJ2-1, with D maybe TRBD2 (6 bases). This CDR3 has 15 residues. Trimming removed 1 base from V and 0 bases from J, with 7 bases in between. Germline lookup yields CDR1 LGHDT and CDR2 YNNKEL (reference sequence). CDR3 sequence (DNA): TGTGCCAGCAGCCAAGGGACTAACTCCTACAATGAGCAGTTCTTC. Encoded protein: CASSQGTNSYNEQFF.

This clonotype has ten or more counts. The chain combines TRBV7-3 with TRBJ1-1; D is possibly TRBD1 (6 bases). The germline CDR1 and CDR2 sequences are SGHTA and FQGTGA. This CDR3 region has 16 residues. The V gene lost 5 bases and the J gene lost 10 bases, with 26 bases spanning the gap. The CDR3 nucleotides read TGTGCCAGCAGCCCCCTGGCAGACGCAGGGGTGTCCGGAGCTTTCTTT. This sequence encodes CASSPLADAGVSGAFF.

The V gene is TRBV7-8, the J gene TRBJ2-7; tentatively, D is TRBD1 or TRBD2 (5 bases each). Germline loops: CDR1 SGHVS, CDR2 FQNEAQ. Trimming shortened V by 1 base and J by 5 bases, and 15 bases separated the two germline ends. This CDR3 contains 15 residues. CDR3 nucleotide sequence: TGTGCCAGCAGCTTAGTTCAGCGGACAAGGGACGAGCAGTACTTC. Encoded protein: CASSLVQRTRDEQYF. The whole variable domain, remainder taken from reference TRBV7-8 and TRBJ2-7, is GAGVSQSPRYKVAKRGQDVALRCDPISGHVSLFWYQQALGQGPEFLTYFQNEAQLDKSGLPSDRFFAERPEGSVSTLKIQRTQQEDSAVYLCASSLVQRTRDEQYFGPGTRLTVT.

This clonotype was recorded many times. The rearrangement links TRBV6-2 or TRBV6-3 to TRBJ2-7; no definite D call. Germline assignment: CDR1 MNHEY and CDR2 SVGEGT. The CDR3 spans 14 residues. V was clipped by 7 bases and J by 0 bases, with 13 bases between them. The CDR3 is CASTLRVSSYEQYF. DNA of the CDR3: TGTGCCAGCACCCTCCGGGTGAGCTCCTACGAGCAGTACTTC.

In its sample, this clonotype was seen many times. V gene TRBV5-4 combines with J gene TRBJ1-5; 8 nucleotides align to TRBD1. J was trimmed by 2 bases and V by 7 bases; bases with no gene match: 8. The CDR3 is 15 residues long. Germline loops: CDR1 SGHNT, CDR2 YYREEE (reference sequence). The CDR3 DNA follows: TGTGCCAGCCAGCTCGGGACAGGCCGCAATCAGCCCCAGCATTTT. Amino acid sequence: CASQLGTGRNQPQHF.

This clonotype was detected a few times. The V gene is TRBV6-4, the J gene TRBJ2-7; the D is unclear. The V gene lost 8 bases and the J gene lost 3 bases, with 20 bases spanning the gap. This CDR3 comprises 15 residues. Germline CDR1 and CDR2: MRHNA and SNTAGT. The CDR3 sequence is CASSLPGTFIYEQYF. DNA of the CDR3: TGTGCCAGCTCCCTCCCTGGCACCTTCATCTACGAGCAGTACTTC.

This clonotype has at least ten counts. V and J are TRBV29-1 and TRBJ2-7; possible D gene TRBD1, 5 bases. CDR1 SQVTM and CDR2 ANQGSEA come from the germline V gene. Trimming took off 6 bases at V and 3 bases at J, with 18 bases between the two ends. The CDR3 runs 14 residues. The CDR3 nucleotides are TGCAGCGTCCGACAGAACGTAGGGGTCTACGAGCAGTACTTC. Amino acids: CSVRQNVGVYEQYF.

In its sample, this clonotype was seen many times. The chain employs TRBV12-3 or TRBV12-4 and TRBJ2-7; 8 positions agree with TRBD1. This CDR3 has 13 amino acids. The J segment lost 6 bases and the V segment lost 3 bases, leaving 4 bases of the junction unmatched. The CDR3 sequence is CASSFQGAGEQYF. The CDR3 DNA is TGTGCCAGCAGTTTTCAGGGGGCCGGCGAGCAGTACTTC.